The 23 T cell receptor beta chains presented below share a single source sample, sequenced in a study of CD8+CD57+ T cells in acquired aplastic anemia. Genomic DNA provided the template from which TCR beta VDJ and CDR3 profiles were obtained. TCRdb recomputed calls from the reads with MiXCR, one row per CDR3 protein. The sample has fewer than 200,000 distinct CDR3 sequences; roughly half are singletons. Sequenced patients had shown CD8+CD57+ cell expansion by flow cytometry. The sample comprised sorted CD4+, CD8+, or CD8+CD57+ T cells (not recorded which) from PBMCs. Source of these receptors: a human donor with aplastic anemia.

This clonotype is a singleton in its sample. The chain employs TRBV7-9 and TRBJ2-3; D uncertain. Trimming removed 3 bases from V and 2 bases from J, with 12 bases in between. The V gene's germline CDR1 is SEHNR and CDR2 FQNEAQ (reference sequence). The CDR3 runs to 15 residues. The CDR3 protein is CASSFALGYTDTQYF. CDR3 bases: TGTGCCAGCAGCTTCGCGCTGGGGTACACAGATACGCAGTATTTT. The complete variable domain, with remaining parts taken from reference TRBV7-9 and TRBJ2-3, reads DTGVSQNPRHKITKRGQNVTFRCDPISEHNRLYWYRQTLGQGPEFLTYFQNEAQLEKSRLLSDRFSAERPKGSFSTLEIQRTEQGDSAMYLCASSFALGYTDTQYFGPGTRLTVL.

This clonotype was recorded a few times. V usage is TRBV7-9 and J usage is TRBJ2-7; no definite D call. Per germline, CDR1 SEHNR and CDR2 FQNEAQ (reference sequence). Trimming took off 6 bases at V and 5 bases at J, with 11 bases between the two ends. CDR3 length equals 12 residues. The CDR3 is CASSPLPDEQYF. In DNA, the CDR3 is TGTGCCAGCAGTCCCCTTCCCGACGAGCAGTACTTC.

V and J are TRBV6-1 and TRBJ1-1, with a weak D call TRBD1 (5 bases). This CDR3 spans 13 amino acids. Per germline, CDR1 MNHNS and CDR2 SASEGT. V was shortened by 6 bases and J by 1 base, with 9 bases between the two germline ends. The CDR3 sequence: CASSRQSNTEAFF. In DNA form, the CDR3 reads TGTGCCAGCAGCCGACAGTCGAACACTGAAGCTTTCTTT.

This clonotype has more than one count but fewer than ten. V and J are TRBV2 and TRBJ1-6; D is perhaps TRBD1 (5 bases). The CDR3 is 14 amino acids. Germline assignment: CDR1 SNHLY and CDR2 FYNNEI. Between the trimmed V and J ends, which lost 3 bases and 9 bases, there was a span of 12 bases. The CDR3 is CASSEEGSGSPLHF. The CDR3 bases are TGTGCCAGCAGTGAGGAGGGGTCTGGTTCACCCCTCCACTTT.

This chain joins TRBV20-1 and TRBJ2-4, with 7 positions matching TRBD2. In germline, CDR1 is DFQATT, CDR2 SNEGSKA (reference sequence). V shed 0 bases, J shed 4 bases, and the junction held 6 bases outside the gene matches. The CDR3 is 15 residues long. CDR3 in amino acids: CSARDGLAVKNIQYF. The DNA for the CDR3 is TGCAGTGCTAGAGATGGGCTAGCGGTTAAAAACATTCAGTACTTC.

DNA for the CDR3: TGTGCCACCCGATCCCCCATTGGGGCCCAGTACTTC. As protein: CATRSPIGAQYF. J is TRBJ2-5 and V is TRBV19; D is unresolved. The V gene lost 10 bases and the J gene lost 9 bases, with 18 bases spanning the gap. The V gene's germline CDR1 is LNHDA and CDR2 SQIVND (reference sequence). This CDR3 contains 12 residues.

This clonotype has ten or more counts. The CDR3 reads CATSRDKQGKAFF. For the CDR3, the DNA is TGTGCCACCAGCAGAGATAAGCAGGGGAAAGCTTTCTTT. V usage is TRBV15 and J usage is TRBJ1-1; maybe TRBD1 (6 bases). CDR3 size: 13 residues. CDR1 LNHNV and CDR2 YYDKDF come from the germline V gene (reference sequence). The ends were cut back, 0 bases at V and 9 bases at J, with 11 bases in the middle.

On this clonotype: This could be a read error, since a much larger clone is one nucleotide away. The CDR3 ends on some other residue instead of the conserved phenylalanine or tryptophan, so this is likely a read error. Here the CDR3 DNA reads TGTGCCAGCAGTGAAACGCGGCAGCAGCCCCAGCATTCT. It yields the protein CASSETRQQPQHS. The chain carries TRBV6-1 and TRBJ1-5; no clear D. The germline CDR1 and CDR2 sequences are MNHNS and SASEGT. V shed 2 bases and J shed 7 bases, with 9 bases lying between them. The CDR3 is 13 amino acids.

This chain connects TRBV24-1 to TRBJ2-5; D might be TRBD1 (6 bases). The germline V and J ends were trimmed by 12 bases and 2 bases, with 12 bases remaining between them. Germline loops: CDR1 KGHDR, CDR2 SFDVKD. This CDR3 is 12 amino acids long. CDR3 DNA sequence: TGTGCCTCCGCAGGGGATCAAGAGACCCAGTACTTC. Protein sequence: CASAGDQETQYF.

The V and J genes are TRBV28 and TRBJ2-3; D gene unclear. This CDR3 has 14 residues. V lost 3 bases, J lost 1 base, and 8 bases lay in between. The germline gives CDR1 MDHEN, CDR2 SYDVKM. In DNA, the CDR3 is TGTGCCAGCAGTTTCGCACAAGGCACAGATACGCAGTATTTT. Translation gives CASSFAQGTDTQYF.

At least ten counts were recorded for this clonotype. CDR3 coding DNA: TGTGCCAGCCGGCCAGGGGTGCGGGGCAATCAGCCCCAGCATTTT. Amino acids: CASRPGVRGNQPQHF. The genes are TRBV19 and TRBJ1-5; D possibly corresponds to TRBD1 (6 bases). Germline V gene lookup returns CDR1 LNHDA and CDR2 SQIVND (reference sequence). CDR3 length: 15 residues. V was clipped by 9 bases and J by 2 bases, with 17 bases between them.

The chain recombines TRBV3-1 with TRBJ1-1; 8 bases are shared with TRBD1. The CDR3 covers 14 residues. The trim removed 7 bases at V and 4 bases at J, leaving 8 bases unmatched. Germline V CDR1 and CDR2: LGHDT, YNNKEL (reference sequence). CDR3 sequence (DNA): TGTGCCAGCACCTCCTCACAGGGGGTCACTGAAGCTTTCTTT. Encoded protein: CASTSSQGVTEAFF.

The rearrangement links TRBV10-3 to TRBJ1-2; D is possibly TRBD1 (5 bases). V was shortened by 8 bases and J by 4 bases, with 11 bases between the two germline ends. Germline assignment: CDR1 ENHRY and CDR2 SYGVKD. The CDR3 sequence is 12 residues long. The CDR3 reads CAIEGDGYGYTF. The CDR3 region has the DNA TGTGCCATCGAAGGGGACGGCTATGGCTACACCTTC.

The chain recombines TRBV20-1 with TRBJ2-7, with 10 bases lining up with TRBD2. Germline V gene data show CDR1 as DFQATT and CDR2 as SNEGSKA (reference sequence). V was clipped by 6 bases and J by 0 bases; unmatched bases: 5. The CDR3 loop spans 14 amino acids. CDR3 nucleotide sequence: TGCAGTGCCCTAGCGGGGGCGAGCTCCTACGAGCAGTACTTC. This translates into CSALAGASSYEQYF.

The V call is TRBV29-1, the J call TRBJ1-3, with a weak D call TRBD1 (5 bases). The germline V and J ends were trimmed by 1 base and 0 bases, with 7 bases remaining between them. The CDR3 is 14 amino acids. Germline V gene lookup returns CDR1 SQVTM and CDR2 ANQGSEA. CDR3 region: CSVEAGNSGNTIYF. The CDR3 DNA reads TGCAGCGTTGAAGCAGGGAACTCTGGAAACACCATATATTTT. Combining the CDR3 with reference TRBV29-1 and TRBJ1-3 gives the whole variable domain SAVISQKPSRDICQRGTSLTIQCQVDSQVTMMFWYRQQPGQSLTLIATANQGSEATYESGFVIDKFPISRPNLTFSTLTVSNMSPEDSSIYLCSVEAGNSGNTIYFGEGSWLTVV.

This clonotype was detected a few times. This chain joins TRBV19 and TRBJ2-1, with 8 bases matching TRBD2. The CDR3 has 14 residues. Germline-derived CDR1 and CDR2 are LNHDA and SQIVND (reference sequence). J was trimmed by 6 bases and V by 5 bases; bases with no gene match: 6. The CDR3 region is CASSVLAGINEQFF. The CDR3 nucleotides read TGTGCCAGTAGTGTCTTAGCGGGGATCAATGAGCAGTTCTTC.

CDR3 protein: CASNLGSGELFF. DNA for the CDR3: TGTGCCAGTAATTTGGGGTCCGGGGAGCTGTTTTTT. The V and J genes are TRBV19 and TRBJ2-2, with D unresolved. Germline values: CDR1 LNHDA, CDR2 SQIVND (reference sequence). V lost 7 bases and J 6 bases, leaving 9 bases between the germline ends. This CDR3 contains 12 residues.

This clonotype showed up many times. The V call is TRBV12-3 or TRBV12-4, the J call TRBJ2-7; D could derive from TRBD1 or TRBD2 (6 bases each). V was shortened by 2 bases and J by 5 bases, with 10 bases between the two germline ends. The CDR3 is made up of 13 amino acids. CDR3 nucleotide sequence: TGTGCCAGCAGTTTATCGGGGGCCGACGAGCAGTACTTC. It encodes CASSLSGADEQYF.

Turning to this clonotype: A much more abundant neighbour one base away suggests this may be a read error. The chain employs TRBV5-4 and TRBJ1-1, with D unresolved. The CDR3 is made up of 16 amino acids. Per the germline V gene, CDR1 is SGHNT and CDR2 is YYREEE (reference sequence). V lost 3 bases, J lost 4 bases, and 19 bases lay in between. In DNA, the CDR3 is TGTGCCAGCAGCTCTAGACCCAACAGCATGAGCACTGAAGCTTTCTTT. Translating gives CASSSRPNSMSTEAFF.

This clonotype came up a few times. V and J are TRBV5-1 and TRBJ1-4; D perhaps matches TRBD1 (6 bases). V lost 4 bases and J 7 bases, leaving 20 bases between the germline ends. CDR3 length equals 16 residues. Germline values: CDR1 SGHRS, CDR2 YFSETQ. This CDR3 is CASSPELTGRGEKLFF. The CDR3 coding sequence is TGCGCCAGCAGCCCAGAACTCACAGGGCGGGGTGAAAAACTGTTTTTT.

Ten or more counts support this clonotype. One end of the junction fails to match germline, which may point to a read error. This rearrangement joins TRBV7-7 to TRBJ1-2; D is unresolved. The CDR3 totals 16 residues. In germline, CDR1 is SSHAT, CDR2 FNYEAQ (reference sequence). The CDR3 DNA reads as TGTGCTAGCAGCTTAAGGTCAAATCAACTAGACTATGGCTACACCTTC. Translated, it gives CASSLRSNQLDYGYTF. The complete variable domain, with remaining parts taken from reference TRBV7-7 and TRBJ1-2, reads GAGVSQSPRYKVTKRGQDVTLRCDPISSHATLYWYQQALGQGPEFLTYFNYEAQPDKSGLPSDRFSAERPEGSISTLTIQRTEQRDSAMYRCASSLRSNQLDYGYTFGSGTRLTVV.

The chain is built from TRBV12-3 or TRBV12-4 and TRBJ1-3, with D perhaps matching TRBD1 (5 bases). V lost 5 bases and J 4 bases, leaving 18 bases between the germline ends. The CDR3 covers 16 residues. Here the CDR3 DNA reads TGTGCCAGCAGTGCTAGGGAGGGGTTTTACGGAAACACCATATATTTT. This encodes CASSAREGFYGNTIYF.

The table lists this clonotype with many counts. V gene TRBV11-2 combines with J gene TRBJ2-1; 8 bases match TRBD2. Unmatched junction bases numbered 12, after V lost 5 bases and J lost 9 bases. Germline V gene data show CDR1 as SGHAT and CDR2 as FQNNGV. The CDR3 has 15 amino acids. The CDR3 here is CASSPSSGKIGEQFF. In DNA, the CDR3 is TGTGCCAGCAGCCCCAGTAGCGGGAAGATAGGTGAGCAGTTCTTC.